This entry is about one TCR beta chain. Its matching antigen is unknown. Using quantitative 5'-RACE with molecular barcodes, the authors made TCR beta libraries. TCRdb reanalysed the 5' RACE reads using MiXCR and keeps one entry per CDR3 protein. The sample has fewer than 650,000 distinct CDR3 sequences, roughly an eighth seen once. Trimming removed 0 bases at V and 0 bases at J, with 11 bases between. The CDR3 runs 15 residues. Germline CDR1 reads DFQATT; CDR2 reads SNEGSKA (reference sequence). The data originate from a study of CD8 T cells in ankylosing spondylitis. Points from the study as a whole: In ankylosing spondylitis blood, a motif of roughly eight highly homologous TCR beta variants appeared characteristic. Past research had described some motif variants in reactive arthritis synovial fluid and blood. Clones linked with disease were CD8+ and fairly uncommon in the peripheral blood. Significantly higher representation of disease-linked clones was reported for matched ankylosing spondylitis synovial fluid.

This clonotype originated in a male donor with ankylosing spondylitis. What was sequenced was blood, either unsorted or a sorted T cell fraction (not recorded which). The chain recombines TRBV20-1 with TRBJ1-1; D uncertain. The CDR3 sequence: CSARDLGILNTEAFF. The CDR3 nucleotides read TGCAGTGCTAGAGATCTAGGGATCCTGAACACTGAAGCTTTCTTT.